The 23 T cell receptor beta chains in this list originate from one sample, sequenced in a study of blood T cell repertoires in COVID-19. Assay used: immunoSEQ multiplex PCR; TCRdb lists only in-frame clones, some missing. The table lists 200,000 to 250,000 clones, around 80% of them singletons, with around 5.8% in the top ten. Specimen: peripheral blood. These receptors came from a woman between 65 and 79 years old with acute or convalescent COVID-19.

This rearrangement joins TRBV18 to TRBJ2-5, with 14 bases lining up with TRBD2. With V trimmed by 3 bases and J by 5 bases, 5 bases remained unmatched. The CDR3 contains 16 residues. Germline assignment: CDR1 KGHSH and CDR2 LQKENI. The CDR3 coding sequence is TGTGCCAGCTCACCCGGGACTAGCGGGAGCGGGGAGACCCAGTACTTC. Translated: CASSPGTSGSGETQYF.

The rearrangement uses TRBV18 and TRBJ1-5; D remains unclear. The CDR3 runs to 14 residues. Trimming shortened V by 5 bases and J by 5 bases, and 13 bases separated the two germline ends. Per germline, CDR1 KGHSH and CDR2 LQKENI. The chain's CDR3 is CASSATDTYQPQHF. The CDR3 DNA sequence: TGTGCCAGCTCAGCTACTGACACCTATCAGCCCCAGCATTTT.

This clone was counted between two and nine times. The V and J genes are TRBV5-5 and TRBJ2-1; D is possibly TRBD1 (6 bases). The CDR3 is made up of 12 amino acids. Between the trimmed V and J ends, which lost 3 bases and 12 bases, there was a span of 13 bases. Per the germline V gene, CDR1 is SGHKS and CDR2 is YYEKEE (reference sequence). The CDR3 region is CASSSRTERQFF. CDR3 coding DNA: TGTGCCAGCAGCTCACGGACAGAAAGGCAGTTCTTC.

The chain has TRBV7-9 and TRBJ2-3, with 14 bases lining up with TRBD2. The CDR3 consists of 18 residues. V dropped 5 bases and J dropped 5; count of bases not matched to a gene: 12. CDR1 and CDR2 (germline): SEHNR, FQNEAQ (reference sequence). This CDR3 is CASSPSPGLAGGIDTQYF. For the CDR3, the DNA is TGTGCCAGCAGCCCCTCCCCCGGACTAGCGGGAGGAATAGATACGCAGTATTTT.

V usage is TRBV27 and J usage is TRBJ1-2; tentatively, D is TRBD1 (6 bases). With 0 bases removed from V and 6 bases from J, the gap between germline ends came to 17 bases. CDR3 length: 16 residues. Germline lookup yields CDR1 MNHEY and CDR2 SMNVEV (reference sequence). The CDR3 nucleotides read TGTGCCAGCAGTTTATCATGGGAACAGGGAATCAATGGCTACACCTTC. Its protein is CASSLSWEQGINGYTF.

The rearrangement uses TRBV28 and TRBJ1-1, with a weak D call TRBD1 (6 bases). V lost 7 bases and J 2 bases, leaving 11 bases between the germline ends. CDR3 length: 13 residues. Per the germline V gene, CDR1 is MDHEN and CDR2 is SYDVKM. In nucleotides, the CDR3 is TGTGCCAGCACCGGACAGCCAAACACTGAAGCTTTCTTT. Translating it yields CASTGQPNTEAFF.

As regards this clone: Compared with germline, one end of the junction differs, possibly owing to a read error. The chain links TRBV6-6 to TRBJ2-7, with TRBD2 matching 14 bases. Germline V lookup: CDR1 MNHNY, CDR2 SVGAGI (reference sequence). This CDR3 is 14 amino acids long. The CDR3 coding sequence is TGTGCCAGCAGTTACTCGGGACTAGCGGGAGACCGGAACTTC. Amino acids: CASSYSGLAGDRNF.

The chain carries TRBV10-3 and TRBJ2-3; 10 nucleotides match TRBD2. The CDR3 is 16 residues long. Per the germline V gene, CDR1 is ENHRY and CDR2 is SYGVKD. Trimming at V came to 4 bases and at J to 0 bases, leaving 4 bases not matched to a gene. The CDR3 bases are TGTGCCATCAGTGGAAGCGGGGGGGCGAGCACAGATACGCAGTATTTT. This sequence encodes CAISGSGGASTDTQYF.

V and J are TRBV10-3 and TRBJ2-7; 10 bases line up with TRBD2. CDR1 is ENHRY and CDR2 is SYGVKD in the germline V gene. CDR3 length: 16 amino acids. Trimming took 0 bases from V and 2 from J; bases not matched to a gene: 4. The CDR3 DNA reads TGTGCCATCAGTGAGTCCACTAGCGGGAACCCCTACGAGCAGTACTTC. Its protein is CAISESTSGNPYEQYF.

The gene calls are TRBV10-3 and TRBJ1-1, with D tentatively TRBD1 (6 bases). The germline CDR1 and CDR2 sequences are ENHRY and SYGVKD. The germline V and J ends were trimmed by 1 base and 2 bases, with 11 bases remaining between them. This CDR3 region has 15 residues. The CDR3 region is CAISEFGTLNTEAFF. In DNA form, the CDR3 reads TGTGCCATCAGTGAGTTTGGGACACTTAACACTGAAGCTTTCTTT.

This clone turned up a few times. This chain joins TRBV6-5 and TRBJ2-1; D possibly corresponds to TRBD2 (7 bases). Trimming pared 6 bases from V and 8 bases from J, leaving 11 bases between. From germline, CDR1 is MNHEY and CDR2 SVGAGI. This CDR3 comprises 12 residues. CDR3 in amino acids: CASSRGADEQFF. CDR3 sequence (DNA): TGTGCCAGCAGCCGGGGGGCGGATGAGCAGTTCTTC.

The chain carries TRBV15 and TRBJ1-1; D remains unclear. The CDR3 totals 16 residues. The V end was cut by 1 base, the J end by 3 bases, with 15 bases between. The germline gives CDR1 LNHNV, CDR2 YYDKDF (reference sequence). The CDR3 protein is CATSRGGSQRYTEAFF. The CDR3 DNA is TGTGCCACCAGCAGAGGCGGATCCCAGAGGTACACTGAAGCTTTCTTT.

Turning to this clone: Other DNA sequences within the sample encode an identical CDR3. V usage is TRBV28 and J usage is TRBJ1-5, with TRBD1 matching over 9 bases. After removal of 5 bases from V and 6 bases from J, the junction contained 8 bases not matched to a gene. This CDR3 is 15 amino acids long. Germline V gene sequence: CDR1 MDHEN, CDR2 SYDVKM. DNA of the CDR3: TGTGCCAGCAGTCTGCCGGGACAGGGCGGTCAGCCCCAGCATTTT. This encodes CASSLPGQGGQPQHF.

V and J are TRBV5-1 and TRBJ1-3; no reliable D call. Germline V lookup: CDR1 SGHRS, CDR2 YFSETQ. V shed 4 bases and J shed 0 bases, with 11 bases lying between them. The CDR3 runs 15 residues. The CDR3 here is CASSRTIGSGNTIYF. The CDR3 nucleotides are TGCGCCAGCAGCCGGACTATAGGCTCTGGAAACACCATATATTTT.

This sequence joins TRBV5-1 and TRBJ1-3; D remains unclear. From germline, CDR1 is SGHRS and CDR2 YFSETQ. V shed 2 bases and J shed 2 bases, with 8 bases lying between them. CDR3 length: 14 amino acids. The CDR3 DNA sequence: TGCGCCAGCAGCTTCGGGGTTGCTGGAAACACCATATATTTT. It codes for CASSFGVAGNTIYF.

The V gene is TRBV24-1, the J gene TRBJ2-2; 8 bases are shared with TRBD2. V was clipped by 5 bases and J by 5 bases; unmatched bases: 3. This CDR3 spans 14 amino acids. Germline CDR1 is KGHDR and CDR2 is SFDVKD. The CDR3 nucleotides read TGTGCCACCAGTGTAGTAGCGGGGACCGGGGAGCTGTTTTTT. Its translation: CATSVVAGTGELFF.

The chain joins TRBV7-9 to TRBJ1-3; D call uncertain. This CDR3 has 19 amino acids. The germline V gene encodes CDR1 SEHNR and CDR2 FQNEAQ (reference sequence). V gave up 5 bases and J gave up 5 bases, with 28 bases separating them. For the CDR3, the DNA is TGTGCCAGCAGCCCGGATCGAGAGGACGTCCGAGGAGGTAGAAACACCATATATTTT. It codes for CASSPDREDVRGGRNTIYF.

Here the CDR3 DNA reads TGTGCCAGCAGCCCCCATTTAGGGCAGGGGCTATACGAGCAGTACTTC. Translated: CASSPHLGQGLYEQYF. This chain uses TRBV3-1 (or the pseudogene TRBV3-2) with TRBJ2-7; possible D gene TRBD1, 6 bases. Trimming stripped 4 bases from V and 4 bases from J, with 20 bases between. Germline CDR1 and CDR2: LGHDT and YNNKEL (reference sequence). The CDR3 length is 16 residues.

The rearrangement uses TRBV5-4 and TRBJ2-3, with 8 bases aligning to TRBD2. V shed 3 bases, J shed 0 bases, and the junction held 9 bases outside the gene matches. The CDR3 sequence is 17 residues long. Per germline, CDR1 SGHNT and CDR2 YYREEE (reference sequence). CDR3 DNA: TGTGCCAGCAGCTCCCCAACTAGCGGTCCTAGCACAGATACGCAGTATTTT. It encodes CASSSPTSGPSTDTQYF. The full variable domain, rest sourced from reference TRBV5-4 and TRBJ2-3, is ETGVTQSPTHLIKTRGQQVTLRCSSQSGHNTVSWYQQALGQGPQFIFQYYREEENGRGNFPPRFSGLQFPNYSSELNVNALELDDSALYLCASSSPTSGPSTDTQYFGPGTRLTVL.

The CDR3 loop reads CASSTIAGGARSLYNEQFF. Written as DNA, the CDR3 is TGTGCCAGCAGTACCATAGCGGGAGGGGCGCGATCCCTCTACAATGAGCAGTTCTTC. The chain is built from TRBV27 and TRBJ2-1; 11 positions match TRBD2. The V segment lost 5 bases and the J segment 3 bases; nucleotides outside the gene matches: 15. Per the germline V gene, CDR1 is MNHEY and CDR2 is SMNVEV (reference sequence). This CDR3 is 19 amino acids long.

The chain employs TRBV3-1 (or the pseudogene TRBV3-2) and TRBJ1-5, with TRBD1 as a possible D gene (6 bases). Germline CDR1 is LGHDT and CDR2 is YNNKEL (reference sequence). The CDR3 spans 13 residues. V was clipped by 6 bases and J by 5 bases, with 11 bases between them. CDR3 DNA: TGTGCCAGCAGTCGGGGGGGGCATCAGCCCCAGCATTTT. Residues: CASSRGGHQPQHF.

Concerning this clone: Mismatch with germline at one junction end may stem from a read error. Other DNA sequences in this sample translate to the same CDR3. V usage is TRBV28 and J usage is TRBJ1-1; 7 bases are shared with TRBD1. Germline CDR1 reads MDHEN; CDR2 reads SYDVKM. The CDR3 is 13 amino acids. The CDR3 nucleotides are TGTGCCAGCAGTTCGGGACAGAACACCGAAGCTTTCTTT. Amino acid sequence: CASSSGQNTEAFF.

This clone occurred a few times. This chain links TRBV7-2 with TRBJ2-7, with 9 bases fitting TRBD2. The CDR3 has 15 residues. The V gene's germline CDR1 is SGHTA and CDR2 FQGNSA. V lost 2 bases and J lost 6; bases outside the gene matches: 8. The CDR3 loop is CASSLRASGISEQYF. CDR3 bases: TGTGCCAGCAGCTTAAGGGCTAGCGGGATTTCCGAGCAGTACTTC. Based on the CDR3 plus reference TRBV7-2 and TRBJ2-7, the full variable domain is GAGVSQSPSNKVTEKGKDVELRCDPISGHTALYWYRQSLGQGLEFLIYFQGNSAPDKSGLPSDRFSAERTGGSVSTLTIQRTQQEDSAVYLCASSLRASGISEQYFGPGTRLTVT.